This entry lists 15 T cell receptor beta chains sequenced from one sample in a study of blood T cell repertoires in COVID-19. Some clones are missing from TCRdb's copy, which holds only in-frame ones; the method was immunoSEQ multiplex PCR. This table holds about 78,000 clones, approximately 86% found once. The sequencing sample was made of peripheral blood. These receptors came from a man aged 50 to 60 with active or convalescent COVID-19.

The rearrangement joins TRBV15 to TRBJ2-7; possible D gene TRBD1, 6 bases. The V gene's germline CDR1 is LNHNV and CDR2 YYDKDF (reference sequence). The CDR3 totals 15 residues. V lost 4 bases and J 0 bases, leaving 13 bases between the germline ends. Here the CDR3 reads CATSIHRDTSYEQYF. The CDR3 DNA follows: TGTGCCACCAGCATTCACCGGGACACCTCCTACGAGCAGTACTTC.

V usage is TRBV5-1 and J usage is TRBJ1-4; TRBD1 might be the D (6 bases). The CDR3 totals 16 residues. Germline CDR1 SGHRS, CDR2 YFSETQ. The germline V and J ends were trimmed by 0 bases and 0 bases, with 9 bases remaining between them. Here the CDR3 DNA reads TGCGCCAGCAGCTTGGGGACAGCAGCAACTAATGAAAAACTGTTTTTT. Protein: CASSLGTAATNEKLFF.

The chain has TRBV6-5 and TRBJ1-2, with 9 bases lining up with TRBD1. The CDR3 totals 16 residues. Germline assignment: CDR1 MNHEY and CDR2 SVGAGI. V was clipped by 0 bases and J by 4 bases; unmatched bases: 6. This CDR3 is CASSYSRTGGSYGYTF. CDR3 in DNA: TGTGCCAGCAGTTACTCCCGAACAGGGGGCTCCTATGGCTACACCTTC.

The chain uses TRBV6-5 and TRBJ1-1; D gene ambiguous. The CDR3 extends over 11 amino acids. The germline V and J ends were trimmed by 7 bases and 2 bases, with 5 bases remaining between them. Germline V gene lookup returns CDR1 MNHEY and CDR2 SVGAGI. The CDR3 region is CASTFNTEAFF. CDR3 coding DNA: TGTGCCAGCACATTTAACACTGAAGCTTTCTTT.

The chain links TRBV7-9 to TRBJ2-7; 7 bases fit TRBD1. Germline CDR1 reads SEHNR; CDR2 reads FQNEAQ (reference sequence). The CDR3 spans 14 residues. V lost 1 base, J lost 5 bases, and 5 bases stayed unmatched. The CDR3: CASSLEGATDEQYV. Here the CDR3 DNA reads TGTGCCAGCAGCTTAGAGGGGGCGACGGACGAGCAGTACGTC.

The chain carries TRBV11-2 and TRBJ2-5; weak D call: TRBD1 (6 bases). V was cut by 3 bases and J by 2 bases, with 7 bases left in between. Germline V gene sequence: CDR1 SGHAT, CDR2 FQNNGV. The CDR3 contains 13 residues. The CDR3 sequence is CASSLQGQETQYF. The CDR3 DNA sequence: TGTGCCAGCAGCTTGCAGGGGCAAGAGACCCAGTACTTC.

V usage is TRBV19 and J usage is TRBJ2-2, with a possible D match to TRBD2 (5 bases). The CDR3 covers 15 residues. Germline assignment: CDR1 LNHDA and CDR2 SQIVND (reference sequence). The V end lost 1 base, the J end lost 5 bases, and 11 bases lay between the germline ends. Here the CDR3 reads CASSIGSPGTGELFF. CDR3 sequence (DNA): TGTGCCAGTAGTATAGGGTCACCGGGGACCGGGGAGCTGTTTTTT.

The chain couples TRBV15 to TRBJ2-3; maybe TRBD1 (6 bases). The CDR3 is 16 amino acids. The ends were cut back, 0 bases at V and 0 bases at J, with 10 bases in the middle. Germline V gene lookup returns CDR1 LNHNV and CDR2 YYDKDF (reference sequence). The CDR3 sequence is CATSRDQGLSTDTQYF. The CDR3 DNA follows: TGTGCCACCAGCAGAGATCAGGGGCTGAGCACAGATACGCAGTATTTT.

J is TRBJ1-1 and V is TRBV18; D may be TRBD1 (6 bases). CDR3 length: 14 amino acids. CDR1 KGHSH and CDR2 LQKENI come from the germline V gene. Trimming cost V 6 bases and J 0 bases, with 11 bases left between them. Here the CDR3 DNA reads TGTGCCAGCTCCCGAGGGACATTGAACACTGAAGCTTTCTTT. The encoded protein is CASSRGTLNTEAFF. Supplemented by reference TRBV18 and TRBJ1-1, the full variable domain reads NAGVMQNPRHLVRRRGQEARLRCSPMKGHSHVYWYRQLPEEGLKFMVYLQKENIIDESGMPKERFSAEFPKEGPSILRIQQVVRGDSAAYFCASSRGTLNTEAFFGQGTRLTVV.

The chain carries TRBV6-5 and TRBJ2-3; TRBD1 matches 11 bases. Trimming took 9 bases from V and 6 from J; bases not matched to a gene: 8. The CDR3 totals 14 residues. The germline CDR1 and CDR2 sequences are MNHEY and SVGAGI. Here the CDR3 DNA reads TGTGCCAGTACCAGGGACAGGGGGATGGATACGCAGTATTTT. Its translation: CASTRDRGMDTQYF.

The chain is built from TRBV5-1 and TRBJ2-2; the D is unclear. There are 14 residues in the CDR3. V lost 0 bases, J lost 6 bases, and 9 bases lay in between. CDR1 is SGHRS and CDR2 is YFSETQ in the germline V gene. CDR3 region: CASSLGATPGELFF. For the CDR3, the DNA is TGCGCCAGCAGCTTGGGAGCGACTCCCGGGGAGCTGTTTTTT.

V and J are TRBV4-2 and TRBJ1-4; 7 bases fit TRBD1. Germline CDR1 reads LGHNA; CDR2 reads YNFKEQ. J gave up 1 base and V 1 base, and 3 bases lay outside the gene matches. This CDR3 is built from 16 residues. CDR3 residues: CASSQGQGGTNEKLFF. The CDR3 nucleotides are TGTGCCAGCAGCCAAGGACAGGGTGGAACTAATGAAAAACTGTTTTTT.

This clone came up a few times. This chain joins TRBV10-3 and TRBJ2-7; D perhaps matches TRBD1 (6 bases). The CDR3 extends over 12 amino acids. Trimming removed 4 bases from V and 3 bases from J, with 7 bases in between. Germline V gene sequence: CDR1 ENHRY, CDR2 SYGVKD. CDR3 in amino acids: CAISADSYEQYF. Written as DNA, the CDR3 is TGTGCCATCAGTGCGGACAGCTACGAGCAGTACTTC.

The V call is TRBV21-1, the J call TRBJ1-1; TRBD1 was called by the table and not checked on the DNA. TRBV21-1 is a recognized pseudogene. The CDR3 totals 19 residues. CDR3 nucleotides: TGTGCCAGCAGCAATCTTACGGGACAGTCCGATATCATGAACACTGAAGCTTTCTTT. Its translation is CASSNLTGQSDIMNTEAFF.

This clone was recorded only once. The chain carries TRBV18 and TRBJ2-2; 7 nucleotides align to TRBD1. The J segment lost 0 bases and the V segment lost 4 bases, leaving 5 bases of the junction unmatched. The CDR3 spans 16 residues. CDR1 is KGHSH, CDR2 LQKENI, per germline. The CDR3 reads CASSLRQGPNTGELFF. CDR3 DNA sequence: TGTGCCAGCTCACTTCGACAGGGACCGAACACCGGGGAGCTGTTTTTT. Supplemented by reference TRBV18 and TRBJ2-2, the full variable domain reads NAGVMQNPRHLVRRRGQEARLRCSPMKGHSHVYWYRQLPEEGLKFMVYLQKENIIDESGMPKERFSAEFPKEGPSILRIQQVVRGDSAAYFCASSLRQGPNTGELFFGEGSRLTVL.